These 13 T cell receptor beta chains were sequenced from one sample in a study of OX40 agonist ivuxolimab in advanced cancers. The assay was immunoSEQ multiplex PCR, and TCRdb's table has in-frame clones only and misses some. The sample records roughly 20,000 clones, approximately 83% being singletons. The sequenced sample was CD4+ or CD8+ T cells sorted from blood, obtained in a trial of the OX40 agonist ivuxolimab. Receptors were obtained from an adult with an advanced solid tumor such as melanoma, head and neck, liver or kidney cancer.

In nucleotides, the CDR3 is TGTGCCAGCAGCATCGGGACAGGGAGGACCCAGTACTTC. Residues: CASSIGTGRTQYF. The chain combines TRBV7-7 with TRBJ2-5; 9 bases fit TRBD1. The CDR3 spans 13 residues. Germline V gene sequence: CDR1 SSHAT, CDR2 FNYEAQ (reference sequence). Trimming cost V 5 bases and J 7 bases; bases outside gene matches: 5.

This rearrangement joins TRBV28 to TRBJ1-2; 7 bases match TRBD1. From germline, CDR1 is MDHEN and CDR2 SYDVKM. V dropped 6 bases and J dropped 3; count of bases not matched to a gene: 7. The CDR3 is 14 amino acids. The chain's CDR3 is CASRSTGADYGYTF. The CDR3 bases are TGTGCCAGCAGGTCCACAGGGGCAGACTATGGCTACACCTTC.

The chain combines TRBV13 with TRBJ2-1; 12 nucleotides line up with TRBD2. The CDR3 loop spans 16 amino acids. Looked up from germline, CDR1 is PRHDT and CDR2 is FYEKMQ (reference sequence). J gave up 2 bases and V 5 bases, and 4 bases lay outside the gene matches. This CDR3 is CASSPLAGGPYNEQFF. Written as DNA, the CDR3 is TGTGCCAGCAGCCCCCTAGCGGGAGGGCCCTACAATGAGCAGTTCTTC.

This clone qualifies as medium-sized. This chain joins TRBV4-2 and TRBJ2-5, with D possibly matching TRBD2 (6 bases). This CDR3 comprises 16 residues. Looked up from germline, CDR1 is LGHNA and CDR2 is YNFKEQ. V was trimmed by 4 bases and J by 0 bases, leaving 15 bases between them. The CDR3 DNA reads as TGTGCCAGCAGCCTAGGAGGGGCTATGTACCAAGAGACCCAGTACTTC. It is translated as CASSLGGAMYQETQYF.

This CDR3 reads CASSQWSGTQVGKLFF. CDR3 nucleotides: TGTGCCAGCAGCCAATGGTCCGGGACCCAGGTGGGAAAACTGTTTTTT. The chain couples TRBV16 to TRBJ1-4; weak D call: TRBD1 (5 bases). The CDR3 has 16 amino acids. With 1 base removed from V and 10 bases from J, the gap between germline ends came to 19 bases. Germline CDR1 and CDR2: KGHSY and FQNENV.

The rearrangement uses TRBV7-2 and TRBJ2-1; no firm D call. With 3 bases removed from V and 4 bases from J, the gap between germline ends came to 7 bases. The germline V gene has CDR1 SGHTA and CDR2 FQGNSA. This CDR3 is 13 amino acids long. The CDR3 here is CASSLNVYNEQFF. The CDR3 bases are TGTGCCAGCAGCTTGAACGTTTACAATGAGCAGTTCTTC.

In this sample, this clone is medium-sized. The chain employs TRBV9 and TRBJ2-3; D perhaps matches TRBD2 (5 bases). V was shortened by 0 bases and J by 2 bases, with 10 bases between the two germline ends. Per the germline V gene, CDR1 is SGDLS and CDR2 is YYNGEE. The CDR3 is 15 residues long. Here the CDR3 DNA reads TGTGCCAGCAGCGTAGATCAGCGGTACACAGATACGCAGTATTTT. Its protein is CASSVDQRYTDTQYF. Combining the CDR3 with reference TRBV9 and TRBJ2-3 gives the whole variable domain DSGVTQTPKHLITATGQRVTLRCSPRSGDLSVYWYQQSLDQGLQFLIQYYNGEERAKGNILERFSAQQFPDLHSELNLSSLELGDSALYFCASSVDQRYTDTQYFGPGTRLTVL.

J is TRBJ2-3 and V is TRBV6-5; 7 bases fit TRBD2. This CDR3 spans 15 amino acids. Germline CDR1 and CDR2: MNHEY and SVGAGI. Trimming cost V 0 bases and J 4 bases; bases outside gene matches: 4. CDR3 protein: CASSYSGGASDTQYF. CDR3 in DNA: TGTGCCAGCAGTTACTCGGGAGGGGCCTCAGATACGCAGTATTTT.

V gene TRBV9 combines with J gene TRBJ1-1; D may be TRBD1 (5 bases). Per germline, CDR1 SGDLS and CDR2 YYNGEE. V was shortened by 4 bases and J by 7 bases, with 17 bases between the two germline ends. The CDR3 covers 14 residues. This CDR3 is CASSRDPRPHEAFF. For the CDR3, the DNA is TGTGCCAGCAGCCGGGACCCGCGACCCCATGAAGCTTTCTTT.

This clone came up once. J is TRBJ1-1 and V is TRBV2; tentatively, D is TRBD1 (6 bases). Germline assignment: CDR1 SNHLY and CDR2 FYNNEI. V was cut by 3 bases and J by 0 bases, with 8 bases left in between. This CDR3 comprises 14 residues. This chain's CDR3 is CASSDHRVNTEAFF. The CDR3 DNA reads as TGTGCCAGCAGTGACCACAGGGTGAACACTGAAGCTTTCTTT.

This clone was observed once. This chain's CDR3 is CASSFQTGQETQYF. The CDR3, as DNA: TGTGCCAGTAGTTTTCAGACAGGTCAAGAGACCCAGTACTTC. This chain uses TRBV19 with TRBJ2-5; maybe TRBD1 (6 bases). The CDR3 totals 14 residues. Per germline, CDR1 LNHDA and CDR2 SQIVND (reference sequence). V lost 5 bases, J lost 2 bases, and 12 bases lay in between.

V and J are TRBV21-1 and TRBJ2-3; the DNA was not compared with TRBD2, the D call given in the table. TRBV21-1 is tagged as a pseudogene. The CDR3 runs 17 residues. CDR3 amino acids: CASSNRLAGGSTDTQYF. In DNA, the CDR3 is TGTGCCAGCAGCAATCGACTAGCGGGAGGTAGCACAGATACGCAGTATTTT.

The rearrangement uses TRBV6-5 and TRBJ1-1; D is uncertain. Germline CDR1 is MNHEY and CDR2 is SVGAGI. The CDR3 is 14 amino acids. Trimming pared 2 bases from V and 1 base from J, leaving 8 bases between. The CDR3 DNA is TGTGCCAGCAGTTACCCCGCAGAGAACACTGAAGCTTTCTTT. Protein: CASSYPAENTEAFF.